This T cell receptor (beta chain) was identified in a study of OX40 agonist ivuxolimab in advanced cancers. Study context: A male proportion of about 84% was recorded, with mean age approximately 60 years and range 23 to 79.

Profiling relied on immunoSEQ multiplex PCR, and the TCRdb table lists in-frame clones only, not all of them. The sample comprises 67,000 or so clones, roughly nine tenths of which are singletons, and 0.95% to 1.4% rests with the top ten. The V segment lost 4 bases and the J segment 3 bases; nucleotides outside the gene matches: 9. Germline loops: CDR1 SQVTM, CDR2 ANQGSEA. The CDR3 covers 15 residues. With respect to this clone: Antigen: not known.

Findings and caveats of the study: Average numbers of expanded clones were greater in CD8+ T cells than in CD4+.

The TCR comes from an adult with an advanced solid tumor such as melanoma, head and neck, liver or kidney cancer. This chain joins TRBV29-1 and TRBJ1-5, with TRBD1 identical over 7 bases. The sample was CD4+ or CD8+ T cells sorted from blood, taken in a trial of the OX40 agonist ivuxolimab. CDR3 amino acids: CSVAPPRGYNQPQHF. In DNA form, the CDR3 reads TGCAGCGTTGCCCCCCCCAGGGGGTACAATCAGCCCCAGCATTTT.